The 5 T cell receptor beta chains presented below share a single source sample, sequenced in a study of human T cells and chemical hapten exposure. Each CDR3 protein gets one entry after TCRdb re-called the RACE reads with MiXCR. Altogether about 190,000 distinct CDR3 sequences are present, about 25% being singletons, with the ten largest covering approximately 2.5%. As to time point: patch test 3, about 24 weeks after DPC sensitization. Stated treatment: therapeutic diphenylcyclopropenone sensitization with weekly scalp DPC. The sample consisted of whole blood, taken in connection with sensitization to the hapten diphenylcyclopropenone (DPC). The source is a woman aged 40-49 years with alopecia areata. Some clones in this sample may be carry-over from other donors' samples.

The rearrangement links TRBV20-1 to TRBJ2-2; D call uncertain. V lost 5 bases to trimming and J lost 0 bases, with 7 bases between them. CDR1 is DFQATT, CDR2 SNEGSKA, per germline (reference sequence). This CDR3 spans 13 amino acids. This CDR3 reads CSASVPNTGELFF. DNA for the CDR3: TGCAGTGCTTCAGTTCCGAACACCGGGGAGCTGTTTTTT.

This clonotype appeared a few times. DNA for the CDR3: TGTGCCAGCAGTCCGACTAGCGGGACCACAGATACGCAGTATTTT. Encoded protein: CASSPTSGTTDTQYF. The rearrangement joins TRBV6-5 to TRBJ2-3; 11 bases are shared with TRBD2. The CDR3 has 15 amino acids. Germline V gene data show CDR1 as MNHEY and CDR2 as SVGAGI. The V and J ends lost 5 bases and 2 bases, in that order; junction bases with no gene match: 3.

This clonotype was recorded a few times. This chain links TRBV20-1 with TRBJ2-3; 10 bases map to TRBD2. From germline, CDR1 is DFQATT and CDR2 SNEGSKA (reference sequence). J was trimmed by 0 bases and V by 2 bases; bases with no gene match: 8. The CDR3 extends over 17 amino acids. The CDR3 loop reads CSARLLAGRGSTDTQYF. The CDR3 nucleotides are TGCAGTGCTAGATTACTAGCGGGAAGAGGGAGCACAGATACGCAGTATTTT.

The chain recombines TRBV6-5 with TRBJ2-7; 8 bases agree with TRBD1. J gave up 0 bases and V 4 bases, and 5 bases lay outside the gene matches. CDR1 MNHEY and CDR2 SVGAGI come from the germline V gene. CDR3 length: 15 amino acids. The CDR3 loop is CASSLVGQASYEQYF. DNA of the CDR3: TGTGCCAGCAGTTTGGTGGGACAGGCCTCCTACGAGCAGTACTTC.

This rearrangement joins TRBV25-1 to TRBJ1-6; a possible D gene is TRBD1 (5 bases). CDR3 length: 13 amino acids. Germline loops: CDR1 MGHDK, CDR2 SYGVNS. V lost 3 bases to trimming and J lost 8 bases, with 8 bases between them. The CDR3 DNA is TGTGCCAGCAGTGAGCAGGGTCATTCACCCCTCCACTTT. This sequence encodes CASSEQGHSPLHF.